These T cell receptor beta chains were read from a single sample in a study of CD8 T cells in Susac syndrome. From the immunoSEQ multiplex PCR reads, TCRdb called clonotypes with MiXCR, one entry per CDR3 protein. This sample has 120,000 to 150,000 distinct CDR3 sequences; around 94% occur once, and the top ten carry approximately 0.27%. The specimen was CD8+ T cells from PBMCs. These receptors were collected from a human donor in good health. CDR3s include the opening cysteine and the closing phenylalanine or tryptophan. The order of the fields is D gene, V gene, clone size, J gene, CDR3 protein, CDR3 DNA. D genes are given only for firm matches. Expanded clones are given a class, and other clones once, few, many or no size at all.

d_call: .; v_call: TRBV12-3/TRBV12-4; clone_size: .; j_call: TRBJ2-7; cdr3_aa: CASSLLDFYEQYF; cdr3_nt: TGTGCCAGCAGTTTACTTGACTTCTACGAGCAGTACTTC
d_call: .; v_call: TRBV20-1; clone_size: .; j_call: TRBJ2-1; cdr3_aa: CSARNPPGVGNEQFF; cdr3_nt: TGCAGTGCTAGAAACCCCCCGGGGGTGGGGAATGAGCAGTTCTTC
d_call: TRBD2; v_call: TRBV15; clone_size: .; j_call: TRBJ2-3; cdr3_aa: CATSRDLAGVETDTQYF; cdr3_nt: TGTGCCACCAGCAGAGATCTCGCGGGAGTTGAGACAGATACGCAGTATTTT
d_call: .; v_call: TRBV24-1; clone_size: few; j_call: TRBJ2-5; cdr3_aa: CATSAAQETQYF; cdr3_nt: TGTGCCACCAGTGCCGCACAAGAGACCCAGTACTTC
d_call: TRBD2; v_call: TRBV30; clone_size: .; j_call: TRBJ2-7; cdr3_aa: CAWSLAGGADEQYF; cdr3_nt: TGTGCCTGGAGTCTAGCGGGAGGTGCTGACGAGCAGTACTTC
d_call: TRBD2; v_call: TRBV20-1; clone_size: .; j_call: TRBJ2-7; cdr3_aa: CSARGAGGVLYEQYF; cdr3_nt: TGCAGTGCTAGGGGAGCGGGAGGGGTTTTGTACGAGCAGTACTTC
d_call: TRBD2; v_call: TRBV11-2; clone_size: .; j_call: TRBJ2-3; cdr3_aa: CASSLDGERETTDTQYF; cdr3_nt: TGTGCCAGCAGCTTAGACGGAGAGCGGGAGACCACAGATACGCAGTATTTT
d_call: .; v_call: TRBV5-4; clone_size: once; j_call: TRBJ2-5; cdr3_aa: CASSARGWETQYF; cdr3_nt: TGTGCCAGCAGCGCCCGGGGGTGGGAGACCCAGTACTTC
d_call: .; v_call: TRBV27; clone_size: .; j_call: TRBJ2-7; cdr3_aa: CASGRTYEQYF; cdr3_nt: TGTGCCAGCGGTAGGACCTACGAGCAGTACTTC
d_call: TRBD2; v_call: TRBV13; clone_size: .; j_call: TRBJ2-3; cdr3_aa: CASSRGLGDTQYF; cdr3_nt: TGTGCCAGCAGCCGGGGACTAGGGGATACGCAGTATTTT
d_call: .; v_call: TRBV30; clone_size: .; j_call: TRBJ1-1; cdr3_aa: CAWSVGTNTEAFF; cdr3_nt: TGTGCCTGGAGTGTAGGGACGAACACTGAAGCTTTCTTT
d_call: .; v_call: TRBV28; clone_size: .; j_call: TRBJ1-1; cdr3_aa: CASVRVTEAFF; cdr3_nt: TGTGCCAGCGTTAGGGTAACTGAAGCTTTCTTT
d_call: .; v_call: TRBV30; clone_size: .; j_call: TRBJ2-7; cdr3_aa: CAWSRSSVSRYEQYF; cdr3_nt: TGTGCCTGGAGTAGAAGTTCGGTGAGTAGGTACGAGCAGTACTTC
d_call: TRBD1; v_call: TRBV27; clone_size: few; j_call: TRBJ2-1; cdr3_aa: CASSRQGYNEQFF; cdr3_nt: TGTGCCAGCAGCCGACAGGGCTACAATGAGCAGTTCTTC
d_call: TRBD1; v_call: TRBV23-1; clone_size: .; j_call: TRBJ2-5; cdr3_aa: CASNRTRDSQETQYF; cdr3_nt: TGCGCCAGCAATAGAACCCGGGACAGTCAAGAGACCCAGTACTTC
d_call: .; v_call: TRBV27; clone_size: .; j_call: TRBJ1-4; cdr3_aa: CASSRGNEKLFF; cdr3_nt: TGTGCCAGCAGTCGGGGGAACGAAAAACTGTTTTTT
d_call: .; v_call: TRBV28; clone_size: .; j_call: TRBJ1-1; cdr3_aa: CASSFTRGTEAFF; cdr3_nt: TGTGCCAGCAGTTTCACGCGGGGTACTGAAGCTTTCTTT
d_call: TRBD1; v_call: TRBV19; clone_size: .; j_call: TRBJ1-1; cdr3_aa: CATGGQGLIGTEAFF; cdr3_nt: TGTGCCACCGGGGGACAGGGGTTGATTGGCACTGAAGCTTTCTTT